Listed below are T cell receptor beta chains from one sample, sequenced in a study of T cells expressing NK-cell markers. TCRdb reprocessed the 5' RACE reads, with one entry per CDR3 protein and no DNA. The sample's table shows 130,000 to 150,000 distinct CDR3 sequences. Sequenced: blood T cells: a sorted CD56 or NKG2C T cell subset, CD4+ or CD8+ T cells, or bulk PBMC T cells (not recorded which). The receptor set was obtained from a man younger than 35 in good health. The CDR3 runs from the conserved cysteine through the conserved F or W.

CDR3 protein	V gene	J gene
CASSPELADLYNEQFF	TRBV5-1	TRBJ2-1
CASSRMASGTTFLISEETQYF	TRBV4-1	TRBJ2-5
CATSRRTGPEAFF	TRBV15	TRBJ1-1
CASGSGGGEQYF	TRBV6-2/TRBV6-3	TRBJ2-7
CASTGGADTQYF	TRBV27	TRBJ2-3
CASSLAGGPSNEQFF	TRBV7-2	TRBJ2-1
CASSIGTGVNNEQFF	TRBV27	TRBJ2-1
CASSQDLQQGHETQYF	TRBV4-3	TRBJ2-5
CSSTENTEAFF	TRBV29-1	TRBJ1-1
CASSPDTSGRMETQYF	TRBV27	TRBJ2-5
CATSDLGRYNEQFF	TRBV24-1	TRBJ2-1
CSARGFDTGVGEQFF	TRBV20-1	TRBJ2-1
CASSQPVTSGRADTQYF	TRBV3-1	TRBJ2-3
CASSETGSGYPQHF	TRBV25-1	TRBJ1-5
CASSGGDVLTF	TRBV9	TRBJ2-6
CASSLLREGNEQFF	TRBV11-2	TRBJ2-1
CASSLKLAGDYEQYF	TRBV11-1	TRBJ2-7
CATSEDSTREQFF	TRBV24-1	TRBJ2-1
CSVEDRDRPGELFF	TRBV29-1	TRBJ2-2
CAVNNGQETQYF	TRBV10-3	TRBJ2-5